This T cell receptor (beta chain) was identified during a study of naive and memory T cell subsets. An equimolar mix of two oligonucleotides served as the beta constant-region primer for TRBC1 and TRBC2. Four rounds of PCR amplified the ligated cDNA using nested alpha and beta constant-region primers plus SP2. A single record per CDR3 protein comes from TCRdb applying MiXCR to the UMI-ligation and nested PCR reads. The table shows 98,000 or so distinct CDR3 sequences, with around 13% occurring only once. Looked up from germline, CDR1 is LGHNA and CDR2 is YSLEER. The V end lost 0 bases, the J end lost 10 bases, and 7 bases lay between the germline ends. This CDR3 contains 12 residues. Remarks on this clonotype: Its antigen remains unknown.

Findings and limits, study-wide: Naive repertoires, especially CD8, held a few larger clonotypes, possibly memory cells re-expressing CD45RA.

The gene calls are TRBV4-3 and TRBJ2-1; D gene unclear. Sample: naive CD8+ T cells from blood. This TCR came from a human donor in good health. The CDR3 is CASSQDTREQFF. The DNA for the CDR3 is TGCGCCAGCAGCCAAGATACCCGCGAGCAGTTCTTC.